Listed below are T cell receptor beta chains from one sample, sequenced in a study of post-analysis software for immune sequencing data. Via MiXCR, TCRdb re-called the PCR reads, giving one row per CDR3 protein. The sample includes more than 500,000 distinct CDR3 sequences, 30% to 40% of them seen just once. The sequenced sample was blood. The receptors here all came from a girl under 18 with multiple sclerosis. Each CDR3 is given with its conserved first and last residue. Size is omitted from some rows. Given values are once, few, many or a class for expanded clones.

CASSDENRPGDEQFF TRBJ2-1 few TRBV10-1
CASSYVTNTEAFF TRBJ1-1 - TRBV6-5
CSAEGSYNEQFF TRBJ2-1 - TRBV20-1
CASSNGAPNTEAFF TRBJ1-1 - TRBV6-5
CASSGTGGTGELFF TRBJ2-2 - TRBV25-1
CASSREDREVFGGYTF TRBJ1-2 few TRBV5-5
CSARTGTGYGYTF TRBJ1-2 - TRBV20-1
CASSPIAGCLSGANVLTF TRBJ2-6 - TRBV11-2
CAISKSKGQGADGYTF TRBJ1-2 - TRBV10-3
CASSHNSGANVLTF TRBJ2-6 few TRBV3-1
CASSQDPESYEQYF TRBJ2-7 - TRBV4-1
CAIMGTAYEQYF TRBJ2-7 many TRBV10-3
CSANSGGLTDTQYF TRBJ2-3 - TRBV20-1
CASSLELLGLTTSTDTQYF TRBJ2-3 few TRBV7-9
CASSALTSGATSTDTQYF TRBJ2-3 few TRBV28
CASSLAGSGQGVRPPLHF TRBJ1-6 few TRBV7-6
CASSRARGQGILYEQYF TRBJ2-7 few TRBV5-6
CASSLALGVYEQYF TRBJ2-7 - TRBV7-9
CSARDLRQHIQYF TRBJ2-4 - TRBV20-1
CVSSLAGETQYF TRBJ2-5 - TRBV13
CASSPGTLYEQYF TRBJ2-7 - TRBV18
CAGGPPGHLFSYNEQFF TRBJ2-1 - TRBV12-5
CASSPQTSGRTNEQFF TRBJ2-1 - TRBV3-1
CASSLAGPGGEQFF TRBJ2-1 - TRBV12-3/TRBV12-4
CSPGGDSYNEQFF TRBJ2-1 - TRBV20-1
CASSLLRDRRNQETQYF TRBJ2-5 - TRBV7-8
CASSLIVQGELFF TRBJ2-2 - TRBV7-2
CASSGKDRANTEAFF TRBJ1-1 - TRBV5-6
CSVETGGQETQYF TRBJ2-5 many TRBV29-1
CASSQDFSTDEQYF TRBJ2-7 - TRBV3-1
CASSLGQGIETQYF TRBJ2-5 few TRBV5-6
CSATQTGGVGYTF TRBJ1-2 few TRBV20-1
CAISESGRKTQYF TRBJ2-5 - TRBV10-3
CATKTGWWEQYF TRBJ2-7 - TRBV6-1
CASSATRWETQYF TRBJ2-5 many TRBV4-2